The text below deals with one T cell receptor beta chain. Within the sample, other DNA sequences also encode this same CDR3. This entry is derived from a study of blood T cell repertoires in COVID-19. The protocol was immunoSEQ multiplex PCR, while the TCRdb copy is restricted to in-frame clones and leaves out a portion. The sample has approximately 470,000 clones, roughly nine tenths seen once. This TCR was sampled from a woman under 30 who had recovered from COVID-19. Sequenced material: PBMCs or T cells enriched from blood (not recorded which).

The CDR3 loop reads CASSLVQDTQYF. In DNA form, the CDR3 reads TGTGCCAGCAGCTTAGTTCAGGATACGCAGTATTTT. This rearrangement joins TRBV7-9 to TRBJ2-3; D gene unclear. With 1 base removed from V and 6 bases from J, the gap between germline ends came to 5 bases. This CDR3 is built from 12 residues. CDR1 is SEHNR and CDR2 is FQNEAQ in the germline V gene (reference sequence). The complete variable domain, with remaining parts taken from reference TRBV7-9 and TRBJ2-3, reads DTGVSQNPRHKITKRGQNVTFRCDPISEHNRLYWYRQTLGQGPEFLTYFQNEAQLEKSRLLSDRFSAERPKGSFSTLEIQRTEQGDSAMYLCASSLVQDTQYFGPGTRLTVL.